These T cell receptor beta chains were read from a single sample in a study of shared clonotypes between healthy human individuals. The method was immunoSEQ multiplex PCR; TCRdb's version includes in-frame clones alone and lacks a portion of them. The table includes roughly 2,300,000 clones, roughly 90% detected once. Sequenced input: naive CD4+ T cells from PBMCs. These TCRs come from a young man in good health. Some clones in this sample may be carry-over from other donors' samples. Both conserved end residues are part of each CDR3. Each record gives: D gene, J gene, V gene, clone size, CDR3 DNA, CDR3 protein. A D gene is named only where the DNA matches it firmly. Clone size appears in some rows only: once, few, many, or a class for an expanded clone.

-	TRBJ1-1	TRBV5-1	-	TGCGCCAGCAGCTTAACAGCGAACACTGAAGCTTTCTTT	CASSLTANTEAFF
-	TRBJ2-5	TRBV6-4	-	TGTGCCAGCAGTTATTCTTTCATAGAAGAGACCCAGTACTTC	CASSYSFIEETQYF
TRBD1	TRBJ1-1	TRBV11-2	-	TGTGCCAGCAGCTTAGTAACAGGGGGAAAGCGAGCTTTCTTT	CASSLVTGGKRAFF
-	TRBJ2-3	TRBV6-6	-	TGTGCCAGCAGTTACTCGGAGCAGGGAAGCCCAGATACGCAGTATTTT	CASSYSEQGSPDTQYF
-	TRBJ2-3	TRBV9	-	TGTGCCAGCAGCGTAACCTCCCGTGGAGATACGCAGTATTTT	CASSVTSRGDTQYF
TRBD2	TRBJ2-7	TRBV4-3	-	TGCGCCAGCAGCCAAGAGGTAGCGGGAGGAACCTACGAGCAGTACTTC	CASSQEVAGGTYEQYF
TRBD2	TRBJ2-7	TRBV7-3	-	TGTGCCAGCAGCATACTAGCGGGAGGAGGATACGAGCAGTACTTC	CASSILAGGGYEQYF
-	TRBJ2-3	TRBV9	-	TGTGCCAGCAGCGTAGGGGCAGGTGGCACAGATACGCAGTATTTT	CASSVGAGGTDTQYF
TRBD1	TRBJ1-1	TRBV18	-	TGTGCCAGCTCACCGACATCGACAGGGCTGAACACTGAAGCTTTCTTT	CASSPTSTGLNTEAFF
-	TRBJ2-1	TRBV9	-	TGTGCCAGCAGCCCAAACACTAGCCCGAGCGATGAGCAGTTCTTC	CASSPNTSPSDEQFF
-	TRBJ2-5	TRBV7-9	-	TGTGCCAGCAGCTTAGTAGCAGGACAACCTAGGACCCAGTACTTC	CASSLVAGQPRTQYF
TRBD1	TRBJ1-6	TRBV2	once	TGTGCCAGTGGACAGGGGATTAATTCACCCCTCCACTTT	CASGQGINSPLHF
TRBD1	TRBJ1-1	TRBV29-1	few	TGCAGCGGTGACAGGGTTGAGGCTTTCTTT	CSGDRVEAFF
-	TRBJ1-4	TRBV5-1	few	TGCGCCAGCAGCTTGGGAGACATAGGTGAAAAACTGTTTTTT	CASSLGDIGEKLFF
-	TRBJ1-2	TRBV18	-	TGTGCCAGCTCACCAGAGACAGGATTTGGCTACACCTTC	CASSPETGFGYTF
-	TRBJ2-7	TRBV5-6	-	TGTGCCAGCAGCTTGGGTACAGAGGGCTACGAGCAGTACTTC	CASSLGTEGYEQYF
-	TRBJ2-3	TRBV4-1	-	TGCGCCAGCAGCCAATATAGTACGGCAGATACGCAGTATTTT	CASSQYSTADTQYF
TRBD2	TRBJ2-7	TRBV7-8	-	TGTGCCAGCAGCTCCCCCGGACTAGCGGGAGCACTCGACCGTATGAACGAGCAGTACTTC	CASSSPGLAGALDRMNEQYF
-	TRBJ1-4	TRBV7-9	-	TGTGCCAGCAGCTTAAACAGTGAAAAACTGTTTTTT	CASSLNSEKLFF
-	TRBJ2-2	TRBV7-2	-	TGTGCCAGCAGCTCCGACAGCTTCACCGGGGAGCTGTTTTTT	CASSSDSFTGELFF
-	TRBJ2-5	TRBV6-5	-	TGTGCCAGCAGCGCAGCGGGACACCCCCAAGAGACCCAGTACTTC	CASSAAGHPQETQYF
-	TRBJ1-5	TRBV6-1	-	TGTGCCAGCATGTATGCAGTAAAAGGCAATCAGCCCCAGCATTTT	CASMYAVKGNQPQHF
TRBD1	TRBJ2-3	TRBV27	-	TGTGCCAGCAGTCGGGACAGGATCACAAATACGCAGTATTTT	CASSRDRITNTQYF
-	TRBJ2-7	TRBV7-9	-	TGTGCCAGCAGCGCTACGGGGACGGGTGGCTACGAGCAGTACTTC	CASSATGTGGYEQYF
TRBD1	TRBJ2-7	TRBV30	-	TGTGCCGGCCAGTGGGGTTTGAGGGGGCGGGTACAGTACTTC	CAGQWGLRGRVQYF
-	TRBJ1-4	TRBV6-1	-	TGTGCCAGCAGTGAAATGTCGCGGACACATGAAAAACTGTTTTTT	CASSEMSRTHEKLFF
TRBD1	TRBJ2-6	TRBV7-8	-	TGTGCCAGCAGCTACAGGGGGCTTCCCTCATCCAACGTCCTGACTTTC	CASSYRGLPSSNVLTF
-	TRBJ2-5	TRBV7-2	-	TGTGCCAGCAGCTTATTTTCAGGAGTAGGAGAGACCCAGTACTTC	CASSLFSGVGETQYF